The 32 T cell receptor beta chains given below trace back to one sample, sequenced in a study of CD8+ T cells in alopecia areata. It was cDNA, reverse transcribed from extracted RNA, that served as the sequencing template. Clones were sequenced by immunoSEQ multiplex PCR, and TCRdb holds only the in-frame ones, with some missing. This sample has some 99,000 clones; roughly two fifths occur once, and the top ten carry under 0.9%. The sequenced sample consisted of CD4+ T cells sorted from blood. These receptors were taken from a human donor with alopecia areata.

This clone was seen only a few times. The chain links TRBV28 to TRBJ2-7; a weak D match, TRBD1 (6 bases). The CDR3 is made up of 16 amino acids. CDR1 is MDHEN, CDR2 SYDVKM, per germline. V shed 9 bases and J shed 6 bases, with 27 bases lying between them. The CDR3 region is CASKLPRGQGAGEQYF. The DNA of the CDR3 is TGTGCCAGTAAGCTCCCCAGGGGCCAGGGCGCTGGCGAGCAGTACTTC. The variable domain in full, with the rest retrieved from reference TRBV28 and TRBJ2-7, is DVKVTQSSRYLVKRTGEKVFLECVQDMDHENMFWYRQDPGLGLRLIYFSYDVKMKEKGDIPEGYSVSREKKERFSLILESASTNQTSMYLCASKLPRGQGAGEQYFGPGTRLTVT.

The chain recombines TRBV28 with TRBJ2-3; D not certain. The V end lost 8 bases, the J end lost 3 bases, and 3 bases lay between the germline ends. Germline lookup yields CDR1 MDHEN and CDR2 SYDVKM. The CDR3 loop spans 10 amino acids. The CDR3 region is CASGTDTQYF. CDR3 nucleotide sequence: TGTGCCAGCGGGACAGATACGCAGTATTTT.

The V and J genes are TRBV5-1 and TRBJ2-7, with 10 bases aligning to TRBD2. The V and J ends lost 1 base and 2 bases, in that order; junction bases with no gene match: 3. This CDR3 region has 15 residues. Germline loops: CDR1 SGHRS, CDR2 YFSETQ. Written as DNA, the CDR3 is TGCGCCAGCAGCTTGAGCCTAGCGGGAGCCTACGAGCAGTACTTC. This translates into CASSLSLAGAYEQYF.

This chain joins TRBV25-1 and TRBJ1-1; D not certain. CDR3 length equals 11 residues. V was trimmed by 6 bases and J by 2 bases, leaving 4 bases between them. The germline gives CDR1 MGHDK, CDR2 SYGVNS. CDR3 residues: CASRGNTEAFF. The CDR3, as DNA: TGTGCCAGCAGGGGTAACACTGAAGCTTTCTTT.

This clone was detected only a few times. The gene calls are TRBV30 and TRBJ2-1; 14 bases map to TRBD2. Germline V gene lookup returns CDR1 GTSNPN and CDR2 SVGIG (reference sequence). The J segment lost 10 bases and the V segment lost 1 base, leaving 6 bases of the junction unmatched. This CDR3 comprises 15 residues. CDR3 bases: TGTGCCTGGAGTGCTGGACTAGCGGGAGGACTGGAGCAGTTCTTC. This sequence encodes CAWSAGLAGGLEQFF.

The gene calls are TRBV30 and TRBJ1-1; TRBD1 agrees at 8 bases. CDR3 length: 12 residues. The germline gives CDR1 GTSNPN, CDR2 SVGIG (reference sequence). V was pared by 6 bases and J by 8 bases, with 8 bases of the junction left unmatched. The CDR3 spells CACQTGEGEAFF. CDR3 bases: TGTGCCTGCCAGACAGGGGAAGGCGAAGCTTTCTTT.

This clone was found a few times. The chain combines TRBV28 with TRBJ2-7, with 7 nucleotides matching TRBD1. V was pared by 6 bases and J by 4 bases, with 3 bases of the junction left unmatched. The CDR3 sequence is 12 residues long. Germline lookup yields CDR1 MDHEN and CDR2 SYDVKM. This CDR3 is CASSRGIYEQYF. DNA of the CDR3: TGTGCCAGCAGCAGGGGGATTTACGAGCAGTACTTC.

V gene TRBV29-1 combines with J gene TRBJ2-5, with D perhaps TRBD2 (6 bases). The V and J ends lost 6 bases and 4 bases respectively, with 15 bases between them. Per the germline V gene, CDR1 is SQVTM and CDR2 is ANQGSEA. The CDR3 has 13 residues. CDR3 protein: CSVRVGGSETQYF. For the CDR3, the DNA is TGCAGCGTCAGGGTGGGGGGATCAGAGACCCAGTACTTC.

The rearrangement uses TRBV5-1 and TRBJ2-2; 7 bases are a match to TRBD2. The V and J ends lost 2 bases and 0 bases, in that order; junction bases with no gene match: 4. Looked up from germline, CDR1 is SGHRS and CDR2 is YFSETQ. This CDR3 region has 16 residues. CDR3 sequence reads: CASSFAGDPNTGELFF. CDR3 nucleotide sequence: TGCGCCAGCAGCTTCGCGGGAGACCCGAACACCGGGGAGCTGTTTTTT. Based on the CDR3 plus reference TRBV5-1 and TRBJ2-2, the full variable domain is KAGVTQTPRYLIKTRGQQVTLSCSPISGHRSVSWYQQTPGQGLQFLFEYFSETQRNKGNFPGRFSGRQFSNSRSEMNVSTLELGDSALYLCASSFAGDPNTGELFFGEGSRLTVL.

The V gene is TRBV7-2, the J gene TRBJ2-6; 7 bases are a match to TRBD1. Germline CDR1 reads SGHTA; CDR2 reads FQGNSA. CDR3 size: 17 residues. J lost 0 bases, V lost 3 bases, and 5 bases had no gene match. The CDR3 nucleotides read TGTGCCAGCAGCTTCGACAGGGTGGGCTCTGGGGCCAACGTCCTGACTTTC. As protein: CASSFDRVGSGANVLTF.

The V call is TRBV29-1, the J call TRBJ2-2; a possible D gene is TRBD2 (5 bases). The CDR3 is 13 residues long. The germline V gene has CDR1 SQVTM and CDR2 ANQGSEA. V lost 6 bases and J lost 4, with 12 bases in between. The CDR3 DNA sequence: TGCAGCGTGGAACCAACTAGCACCGGGGAGCTGTTTTTT. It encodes CSVEPTSTGELFF.

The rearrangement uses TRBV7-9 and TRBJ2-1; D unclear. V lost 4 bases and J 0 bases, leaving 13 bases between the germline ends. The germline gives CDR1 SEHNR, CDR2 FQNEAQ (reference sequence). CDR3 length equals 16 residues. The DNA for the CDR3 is TGTGCCAGCAGCTCCCGTCGGGCGAGCTCCTACAATGAGCAGTTCTTC. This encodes CASSSRRASSYNEQFF.

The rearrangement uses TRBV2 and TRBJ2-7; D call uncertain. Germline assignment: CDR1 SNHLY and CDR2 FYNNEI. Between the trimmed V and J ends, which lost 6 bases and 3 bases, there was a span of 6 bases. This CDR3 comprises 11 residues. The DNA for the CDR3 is TGTGCCAGCAGCGCAAGCTACGAGCAGTACTTC. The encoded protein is CASSASYEQYF.

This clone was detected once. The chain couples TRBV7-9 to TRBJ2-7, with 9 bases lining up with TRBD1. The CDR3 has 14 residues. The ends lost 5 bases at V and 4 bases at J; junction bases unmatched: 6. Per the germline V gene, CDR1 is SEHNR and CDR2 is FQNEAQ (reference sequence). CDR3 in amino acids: CASSPGTGRYEQYF. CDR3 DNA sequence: TGTGCCAGCAGCCCGGGGACAGGGAGGTACGAGCAGTACTTC.

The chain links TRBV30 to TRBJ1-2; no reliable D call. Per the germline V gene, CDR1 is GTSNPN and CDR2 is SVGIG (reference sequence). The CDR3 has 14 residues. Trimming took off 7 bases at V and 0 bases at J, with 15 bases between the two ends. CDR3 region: CASFKGPTNYGYTF. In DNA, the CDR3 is TGTGCCTCGTTCAAGGGTCCTACTAACTATGGCTACACCTTC. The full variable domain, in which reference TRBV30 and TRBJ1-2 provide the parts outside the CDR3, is SQTIHQWPATLVQPVGSPLSLECTVEGTSNPNLYWYRQAAGRGLQLLFYSVGIGQISSEVPQNLSASRPQDRQFILSSKKLLLSDSGFYLCASFKGPTNYGYTFGSGTRLTVV.

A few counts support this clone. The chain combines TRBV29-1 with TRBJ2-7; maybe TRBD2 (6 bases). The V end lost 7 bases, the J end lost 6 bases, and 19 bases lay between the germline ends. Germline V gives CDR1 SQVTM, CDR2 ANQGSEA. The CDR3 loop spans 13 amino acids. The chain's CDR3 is CSAKLSGGLEQYF. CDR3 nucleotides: TGCAGCGCGAAACTGAGTGGAGGGCTCGAGCAGTACTTC.

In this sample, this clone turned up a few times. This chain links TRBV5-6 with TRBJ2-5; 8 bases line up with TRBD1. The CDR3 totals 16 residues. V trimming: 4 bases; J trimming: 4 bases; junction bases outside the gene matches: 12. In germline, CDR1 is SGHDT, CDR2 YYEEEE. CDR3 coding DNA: TGTGCCAGCAGCATGCTCAGGGGGCCCAACGGAGAGACCCAGTACTTC. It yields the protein CASSMLRGPNGETQYF.

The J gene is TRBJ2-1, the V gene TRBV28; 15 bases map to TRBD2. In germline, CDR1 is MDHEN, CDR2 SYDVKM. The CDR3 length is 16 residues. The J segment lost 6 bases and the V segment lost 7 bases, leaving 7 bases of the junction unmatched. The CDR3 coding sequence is TGTGCCAGCACCCTGGGACTAGCGGGAGGAGTCAATGAGCAGTTCTTC. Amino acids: CASTLGLAGGVNEQFF.

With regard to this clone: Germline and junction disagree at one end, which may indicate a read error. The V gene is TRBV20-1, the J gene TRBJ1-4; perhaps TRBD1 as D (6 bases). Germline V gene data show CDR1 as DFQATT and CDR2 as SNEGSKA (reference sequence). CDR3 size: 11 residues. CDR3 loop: CSASQQGTHTF. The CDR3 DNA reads TGCAGTGCTTCCCAACAGGGTACTCATACTTTT.

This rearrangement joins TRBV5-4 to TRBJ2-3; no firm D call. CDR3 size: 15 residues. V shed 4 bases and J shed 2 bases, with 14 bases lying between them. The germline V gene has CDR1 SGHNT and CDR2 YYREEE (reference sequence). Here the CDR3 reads CASSPKDGSTDTQYF. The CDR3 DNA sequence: TGTGCCAGCAGCCCCAAGGACGGCTCCACAGATACGCAGTATTTT.

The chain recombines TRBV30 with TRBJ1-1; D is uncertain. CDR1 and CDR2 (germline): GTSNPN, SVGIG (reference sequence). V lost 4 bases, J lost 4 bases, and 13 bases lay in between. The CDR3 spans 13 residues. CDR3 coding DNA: TGTGCCTGGATACCGAGGGTTCCCACTGAAGCTTTCTTT. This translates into CAWIPRVPTEAFF.

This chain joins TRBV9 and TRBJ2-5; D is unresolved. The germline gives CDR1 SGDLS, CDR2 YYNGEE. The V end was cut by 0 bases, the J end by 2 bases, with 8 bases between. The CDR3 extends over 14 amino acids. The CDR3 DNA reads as TGTGCCAGCAGCGTAGCTGGCAGTCAAGAGACCCAGTACTTC. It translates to CASSVAGSQETQYF.

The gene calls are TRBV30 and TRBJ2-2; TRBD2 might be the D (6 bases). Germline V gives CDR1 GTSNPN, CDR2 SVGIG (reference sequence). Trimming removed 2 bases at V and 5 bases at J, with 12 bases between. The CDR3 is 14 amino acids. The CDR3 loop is CAWSSPAGTGELFF. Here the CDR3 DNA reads TGTGCCTGGAGTAGCCCTGCGGGGACCGGGGAGCTGTTTTTT.

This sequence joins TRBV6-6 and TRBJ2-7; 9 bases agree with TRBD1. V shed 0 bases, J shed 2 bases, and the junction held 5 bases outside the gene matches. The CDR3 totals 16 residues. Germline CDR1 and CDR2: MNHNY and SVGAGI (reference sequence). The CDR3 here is CASSYSTGTGPYEQYF. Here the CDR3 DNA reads TGTGCCAGCAGTTACTCGACTGGGACAGGGCCCTACGAGCAGTACTTC.

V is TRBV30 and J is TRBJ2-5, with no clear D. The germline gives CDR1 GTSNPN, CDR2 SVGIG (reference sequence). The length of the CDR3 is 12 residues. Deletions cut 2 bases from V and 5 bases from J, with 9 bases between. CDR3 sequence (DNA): TGTGCCTGGAGTAGTTCGGCGGAGACCCAGTACTTC. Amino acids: CAWSSSAETQYF.

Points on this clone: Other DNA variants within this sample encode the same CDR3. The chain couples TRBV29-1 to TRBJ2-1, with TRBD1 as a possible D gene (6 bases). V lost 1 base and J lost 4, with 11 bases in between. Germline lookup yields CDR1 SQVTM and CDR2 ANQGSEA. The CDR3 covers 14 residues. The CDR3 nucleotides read TGCAGCGTTGAAGGCCAGGGGTCTTACAATGAGCAGTTCTTC. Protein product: CSVEGQGSYNEQFF.

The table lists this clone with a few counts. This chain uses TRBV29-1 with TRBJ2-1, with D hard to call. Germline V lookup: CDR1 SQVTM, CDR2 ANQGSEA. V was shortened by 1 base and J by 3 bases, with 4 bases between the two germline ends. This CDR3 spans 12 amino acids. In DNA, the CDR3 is TGCAGCGTTGAAGGCCTCTACAATGAGCAGTTCTTC. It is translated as CSVEGLYNEQFF.

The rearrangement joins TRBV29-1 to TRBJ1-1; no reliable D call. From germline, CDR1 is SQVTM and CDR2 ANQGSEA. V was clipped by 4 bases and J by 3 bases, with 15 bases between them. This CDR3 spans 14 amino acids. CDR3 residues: CSVVRPPRYTEAFF. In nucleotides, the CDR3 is TGCAGCGTTGTACGCCCCCCGAGATACACTGAAGCTTTCTTT.

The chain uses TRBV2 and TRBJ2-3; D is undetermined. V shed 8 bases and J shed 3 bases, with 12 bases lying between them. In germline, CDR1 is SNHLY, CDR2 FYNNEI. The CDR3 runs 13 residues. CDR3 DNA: TGTGCCAGCTTCGACGGAGAAACAGATACGCAGTATTTT. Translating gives CASFDGETDTQYF.

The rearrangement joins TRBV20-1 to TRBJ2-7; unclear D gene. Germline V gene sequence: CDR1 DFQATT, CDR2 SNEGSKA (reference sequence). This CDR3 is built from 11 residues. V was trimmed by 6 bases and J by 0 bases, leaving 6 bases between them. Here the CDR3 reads CSAARSYEQYF. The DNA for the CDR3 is TGCAGTGCAGCCCGCTCCTACGAGCAGTACTTC.

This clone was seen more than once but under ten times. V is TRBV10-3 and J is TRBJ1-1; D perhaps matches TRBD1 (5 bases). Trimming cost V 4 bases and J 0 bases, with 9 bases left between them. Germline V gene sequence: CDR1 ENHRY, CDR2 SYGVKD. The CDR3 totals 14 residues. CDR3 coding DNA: TGTGCCATCAGTGGTTTGGGGGTGAACACTGAAGCTTTCTTT. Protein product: CAISGLGVNTEAFF.

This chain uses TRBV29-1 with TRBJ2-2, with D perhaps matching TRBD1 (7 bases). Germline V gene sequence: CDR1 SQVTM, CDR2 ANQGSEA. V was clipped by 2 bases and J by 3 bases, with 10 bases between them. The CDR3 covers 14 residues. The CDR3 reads CSVEQGGDTGELFF. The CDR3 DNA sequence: TGCAGCGTTGAACAGGGGGGAGACACCGGGGAGCTGTTTTTT.